This T cell receptor (beta chain) derives from a study of OX40 agonist ivuxolimab in advanced cancers. General study results and limits: On average, CD8+ T cells showed a greater number of expanded clones than CD4+.

TCRdb's table, derived via immunoSEQ multiplex PCR, lists solely in-frame clones and lacks some. The data show roughly 80,000 clones, with roughly 91% seen just once and roughly 5.8% held by the top ten. In the case of this clone: What it binds is not known.

The receptor was derived from an adult with an advanced solid tumor such as melanoma, head and neck, liver or kidney cancer. The source was CD4+ or CD8+ T cells sorted from blood, collected in a trial of the OX40 agonist ivuxolimab.

As DNA, the CDR3 is TGTGCCAGCAGGTTGGAGGGTCCCACTGAAGCTTTCTTT. It codes for CASRLEGPTEAFF. This chain links TRBV25-1 with TRBJ1-1; no reliable D call. CDR3 length: 13 amino acids. V gave up 6 bases and J gave up 4 bases, with 12 bases separating them. Germline values: CDR1 MGHDK, CDR2 SYGVNS.